This T cell receptor (beta chain) comes out of a study of blood T cell repertoires in COVID-19. Study overall: In each case, the material was cDNA or gDNA derived from T cells, B-cell-depleted T cells, or PBMCs.

V shed 3 bases and J 6 bases; nucleotides not matched to a gene: 5. This CDR3 is built from 14 residues. The germline CDR1 and CDR2 sequences are KGHSH and LQKENI. In the study's own analysis: For nucleated cells, counts were estimated from reference gene primer amplification. Repertoires were generated with immunoSEQ multiplex PCR, while TCRdb's copy carries only in-frame clones and drops some. The DNA gave D and trimming, while V, J and clone size come from that table. The sample lists about 320,000 clones; 70% to 90% were seen once. Recruitment covered about 26 US areas and drew participants whose ages spanned about 18 to 90 years.

The sample was PBMCs or T cells enriched from blood (not recorded which). The receptor was derived from a woman under 40 who had recovered from COVID-19. This chain connects TRBV18 to TRBJ1-5; 7 nucleotides agree with TRBD1. DNA for the CDR3: TGTGCCAGCTCACCGGGACAGAACGGTCAGCCCCAGCATTTT. Its protein product is CASSPGQNGQPQHF.